This T cell receptor beta chain is from a study of cytomegalovirus exposure and HLA in healthy donors. Study-level results: TCR beta chains numbering some 150 were designated cytomegalovirus-associated. One cluster of highly shared sequence variants probably arose as a sequencing artifact.

In its sample, this clone was seen a few times. Antigen unknown. Germline values: CDR1 SEHNR, CDR2 FQNEAQ (reference sequence). V lost 0 bases and J 6 bases, leaving 8 bases between the germline ends. The CDR3 sequence is 13 residues long. A multiplex PCR was run with 60 Vbeta primers and 13 Jbeta primers. The data were produced by immunoSEQ multiplex PCR, yet TCRdb's version contains in-frame clones alone and is incomplete. The sample comprises about 67,000 clones, about 65% of which are singletons, and 2% to 2.5% rests with the top ten. The sample comprised PBMCs. The rearrangement uses TRBV7-9 and TRBJ1-2; D remains unclear. This TCR derives from a woman aged 25 to 39 in good health and CMV-seronegative. CDR3 sequence (DNA): TGTGCCAGCAGCTTAGCGGCCGGGGATGGCTACACCTTC. Its translation is CASSLAAGDGYTF.